These T cell receptor beta chains were read from a single sample in a study of somatic mutations in cytotoxic T cells in rheumatoid arthritis. Repertoires were generated with immunoSEQ multiplex PCR, while TCRdb's copy carries only in-frame clones and drops some. The sample holds fewer than 30,000 clones, more than 75% seen once. Sequencing used CD8+ T cells sorted from blood. The receptor source for this set is a man in his forties or fifties in good health. Each CDR3 is given with its conserved first and last residue. The D gene is left open where the match is weak. Expanded clones are given a class, and other clones once, few, many or no size at all.

v_call: TRBV5-1; d_call: NA; clone_size: NA; j_call: TRBJ2-5; cdr3_nt: TGCGCCAGCAGCTTGGGGACGGGAGAGGAGACCCAGTACTTC; cdr3_aa: CASSLGTGEETQYF
v_call: TRBV19; d_call: TRBD2; clone_size: NA; j_call: TRBJ2-3; cdr3_nt: TGTGCCAGTAGTTCAGCCGGGACTAGCGGGGGACCTAGCACAGATACGCAGTATTTT; cdr3_aa: CASSSAGTSGGPSTDTQYF
v_call: TRBV2; d_call: TRBD1; clone_size: NA; j_call: TRBJ1-5; cdr3_nt: TGTGCCAGCTCAGGACAGGGGAGACAGCCCCAGCATTTT; cdr3_aa: CASSGQGRQPQHF
v_call: TRBV12-5; d_call: NA; clone_size: NA; j_call: TRBJ2-7; cdr3_nt: TGTGCTAGTGGAGGGACGACCTACGAGCAGTACTTC; cdr3_aa: CASGGTTYEQYF
v_call: TRBV7-9; d_call: NA; clone_size: few; j_call: TRBJ1-1; cdr3_nt: TGTGCCAGCAGCCCCGGTTTCGCTGAAGCTTTCTTT; cdr3_aa: CASSPGFAEAFF
v_call: TRBV7-9; d_call: NA; clone_size: NA; j_call: TRBJ2-7; cdr3_nt: TGTGCCAGCAGCTCCATAGGGGCCTCGGGTTACGAGCAGTACTTC; cdr3_aa: CASSSIGASGYEQYF
v_call: TRBV4-2; d_call: TRBD2; clone_size: NA; j_call: TRBJ2-3; cdr3_nt: TGTGCCAGCACTGAAACGGCGGGAGCGGGGACAGATACGCAGTATTTT; cdr3_aa: CASTETAGAGTDTQYF
v_call: TRBV7-8; d_call: NA; clone_size: NA; j_call: TRBJ2-7; cdr3_nt: TGTGCCAGCAGCTTAGGACCGTCCTACGAGCAGTACTTC; cdr3_aa: CASSLGPSYEQYF
v_call: TRBV7-9; d_call: NA; clone_size: few; j_call: TRBJ2-1; cdr3_nt: TGTGCCAGCAGCCCCCTCCGCCATGAGCAGTTCTTC; cdr3_aa: CASSPLRHEQFF
v_call: TRBV2; d_call: TRBD1; clone_size: NA; j_call: TRBJ2-7; cdr3_nt: TGTGCCAGCAGCCCACAGGGGGCCGCCATTGTTCACGAGCAGTACTTC; cdr3_aa: CASSPQGAAIVHEQYF
v_call: TRBV9; d_call: NA; clone_size: NA; j_call: TRBJ2-2; cdr3_nt: TGTGCCAGCAGCGTAGTGGTCGGGGAGCTGTTTTTT; cdr3_aa: CASSVVVGELFF
v_call: TRBV7-9; d_call: TRBD1; clone_size: NA; j_call: TRBJ1-1; cdr3_nt: TGTGCCAGCAGCGCGGACATCTTTGACAGGGGCCCATGGAACACTGAAGCTTTCTTT; cdr3_aa: CASSADIFDRGPWNTEAFF
v_call: TRBV9; d_call: TRBD1; clone_size: NA; j_call: TRBJ1-2; cdr3_nt: TGTGCCAGCAGCGTGGGGGACAGGGATAACTATGGCTACACCTTC; cdr3_aa: CASSVGDRDNYGYTF
v_call: TRBV11-2; d_call: TRBD1; clone_size: NA; j_call: TRBJ2-3; cdr3_nt: TGTGCCAGCAGCTTAGTTGGCAGGGGGCGCCCAGATACGCAGTATTTT; cdr3_aa: CASSLVGRGRPDTQYF
v_call: TRBV9; d_call: NA; clone_size: NA; j_call: TRBJ2-6; cdr3_nt: TGTGCCAGCAGCACCAGGGCGTTAGCGGCGTTAAACCACCCTGGGGCCAACGTCCTGACTTTC; cdr3_aa: CASSTRALAALNHPGANVLTF
v_call: TRBV7-9; d_call: NA; clone_size: NA; j_call: TRBJ1-2; cdr3_nt: TGTGCCAGCAGCTCGGACAGTAACTATGGCTACACCTTC; cdr3_aa: CASSSDSNYGYTF
v_call: TRBV6-6; d_call: NA; clone_size: NA; j_call: TRBJ1-3; cdr3_nt: TGTGCCAGCAGTTACTCGGGAAACACCATATATTTT; cdr3_aa: CASSYSGNTIYF
v_call: TRBV5-4; d_call: NA; clone_size: NA; j_call: TRBJ1-1; cdr3_nt: TGTGCCAGCAGCTTGGGTCCGGGCGCCACTGAAGCTTTCTTT; cdr3_aa: CASSLGPGATEAFF
v_call: TRBV9; d_call: NA; clone_size: NA; j_call: TRBJ2-2; cdr3_nt: TGTGCCAGCAGCGTTGGGGGCGGGAACACCGGGGAGCTGTTTTTT; cdr3_aa: CASSVGGGNTGELFF
v_call: TRBV30; d_call: TRBD2; clone_size: NA; j_call: TRBJ2-1; cdr3_nt: TGTGCCTGGAGTCTTGGGGGAGGGCCCGACAATGAGCAGTTCTTC; cdr3_aa: CAWSLGGGPDNEQFF
v_call: TRBV25-1; d_call: TRBD1; clone_size: NA; j_call: TRBJ2-2; cdr3_nt: TGTGCCAGCAGTGACCGGGACAGGGCTTCCGGGGAGCTGTTTTTT; cdr3_aa: CASSDRDRASGELFF
v_call: TRBV6-6; d_call: TRBD2; clone_size: NA; j_call: TRBJ2-1; cdr3_nt: TGTGCCAGCACTGAACTAGCGGGAGCGGTAGATGAGCAGTTCTTC; cdr3_aa: CASTELAGAVDEQFF
v_call: TRBV28; d_call: NA; clone_size: NA; j_call: TRBJ1-1; cdr3_nt: TGTGCCAGCACCCTGATAGGGGGAGGAGGTGAAGCTTTCTTT; cdr3_aa: CASTLIGGGGEAFF
v_call: TRBV29-1; d_call: NA; clone_size: NA; j_call: TRBJ1-2; cdr3_nt: TGCAGCGTTACAGATAACTATGGCTACACCTTC; cdr3_aa: CSVTDNYGYTF
v_call: TRBV11-3; d_call: TRBD2; clone_size: NA; j_call: TRBJ2-7; cdr3_nt: TGTGCCAGCAGCGTGGGACTAGCCTACGAGCAGTACTTC; cdr3_aa: CASSVGLAYEQYF
v_call: TRBV4-1; d_call: TRBD1; clone_size: NA; j_call: TRBJ1-2; cdr3_nt: TGCGCCAGCAGCCGAGAAACCGGGACAGGAGCCCCTGGTGGCTACACCTTC; cdr3_aa: CASSRETGTGAPGGYTF
v_call: TRBV7-9; d_call: NA; clone_size: NA; j_call: TRBJ2-1; cdr3_nt: TGTGCCAGCAGCTCGGACTTTAATGAGCAGTTCTTC; cdr3_aa: CASSSDFNEQFF
v_call: TRBV27; d_call: NA; clone_size: NA; j_call: TRBJ2-2; cdr3_nt: TGTGCCAGCAGTTTAGTCACCGGGGAGCTGTTTTTT; cdr3_aa: CASSLVTGELFF
v_call: TRBV7-8; d_call: NA; clone_size: once; j_call: TRBJ1-1; cdr3_nt: TGTGCCAGCAGCTTCCCCCCTTCCGTCGAACGCTACACTGAAGCTTTCTTT; cdr3_aa: CASSFPPSVERYTEAFF
v_call: TRBV10-3; d_call: TRBD1; clone_size: NA; j_call: TRBJ1-4; cdr3_nt: TGTGCCATCAGTGAGTCACAGGGGCGTGAAAAACTGTTTTTT; cdr3_aa: CAISESQGREKLFF
v_call: TRBV5-5; d_call: TRBD1; clone_size: once; j_call: TRBJ2-5; cdr3_nt: TGTGCCAGCGGAGTGACAGGGGGGCTGGAGACCCAGTACTTC; cdr3_aa: CASGVTGGLETQYF
v_call: TRBV11-2; d_call: TRBD2; clone_size: NA; j_call: TRBJ2-7; cdr3_nt: TGTGCCAGCAGCTTAGGGACTAGCATTTACTTC; cdr3_aa: CASSLGTSIYF
v_call: TRBV7-6; d_call: NA; clone_size: medium-sized; j_call: TRBJ1-4; cdr3_nt: TGTGCCAGCAGCTTAGAACCAGGGGCTAATGAAAAACTGTTTTTT; cdr3_aa: CASSLEPGANEKLFF
v_call: TRBV11-3; d_call: NA; clone_size: NA; j_call: TRBJ1-2; cdr3_nt: TGTGCCAGCAGCCCTGACTCAGGGTCCTATGGCTACACCTTC; cdr3_aa: CASSPDSGSYGYTF
v_call: TRBV5-4; d_call: NA; clone_size: NA; j_call: TRBJ1-5; cdr3_nt: TGTGCCAGCAGCTTGGGGCCGAGCCAGCCCCAGCATTTT; cdr3_aa: CASSLGPSQPQHF
v_call: TRBV19; d_call: NA; clone_size: NA; j_call: TRBJ1-5; cdr3_nt: TGTGCCAGTAGTGAAAGGTTCGTATACAATCAGCCCCAGCATTTT; cdr3_aa: CASSERFVYNQPQHF
v_call: TRBV9; d_call: NA; clone_size: NA; j_call: TRBJ2-7; cdr3_nt: TGTGCCAGCAGCGTAGCCGGGACAAGCCCCTACGAGCAGTACTTC; cdr3_aa: CASSVAGTSPYEQYF
v_call: TRBV9; d_call: NA; clone_size: few; j_call: TRBJ1-4; cdr3_nt: TGTGCCAGCAGCGCCCAGGGGAAAACTAATGAAAAACTGTTTTTT; cdr3_aa: CASSAQGKTNEKLFF
v_call: TRBV6-1; d_call: TRBD1; clone_size: NA; j_call: TRBJ2-5; cdr3_nt: TGTGCCAGCAGTGAGACAGGGGGAGAGACCCAGTACTTC; cdr3_aa: CASSETGGETQYF
v_call: TRBV11-2; d_call: NA; clone_size: once; j_call: TRBJ2-7; cdr3_nt: TGTGCCAGCAGCCTTAGTTTAAAAATACCACCCTACGAGCAGTACTTC; cdr3_aa: CASSLSLKIPPYEQYF
v_call: TRBV10-2; d_call: TRBD2; clone_size: NA; j_call: TRBJ2-1; cdr3_nt: TGCGCCAGCGATCCCGGTAGCGGGAGGGCCAATGAGCAGTTCTTC; cdr3_aa: CASDPGSGRANEQFF
v_call: TRBV9; d_call: NA; clone_size: NA; j_call: TRBJ1-1; cdr3_nt: TGTGCCAGCAGCGTAGGAACTAACACTGAAGCTTTCTTT; cdr3_aa: CASSVGTNTEAFF
v_call: TRBV6-1; d_call: NA; clone_size: once; j_call: TRBJ2-7; cdr3_nt: TGTGCCAGCAGTGAAGCCGGCCAGCCGTCCTACGAGCAGTACTTC; cdr3_aa: CASSEAGQPSYEQYF
v_call: TRBV7-6; d_call: NA; clone_size: NA; j_call: TRBJ1-5; cdr3_nt: TGTGCCAGCAGTTTAAAACTAGGGGGTAACCAGCCCCAGCATTTT; cdr3_aa: CASSLKLGGNQPQHF
v_call: TRBV27; d_call: NA; clone_size: few; j_call: TRBJ1-5; cdr3_nt: TGTGCCAGCAGTTCTAGGACAAGTAATCAGCCCCAGCATTTT; cdr3_aa: CASSSRTSNQPQHF
v_call: TRBV27; d_call: NA; clone_size: NA; j_call: TRBJ1-2; cdr3_nt: TGTGCCAGCAGTTCGGAAGGGTTCTATGGCTACACCTTC; cdr3_aa: CASSSEGFYGYTF
v_call: TRBV7-8; d_call: TRBD1; clone_size: NA; j_call: TRBJ1-1; cdr3_nt: TGTGCCAGCAGCCCCCGAGTCGGGACAGGGGCTGAAGCTTTCTTT; cdr3_aa: CASSPRVGTGAEAFF
v_call: TRBV30; d_call: TRBD1; clone_size: NA; j_call: TRBJ1-1; cdr3_nt: TGTGCCTGGAGTTCCGGGACAGGTCTGGGGACTGAAGCTTTCTTT; cdr3_aa: CAWSSGTGLGTEAFF
v_call: TRBV7-9; d_call: NA; clone_size: few; j_call: TRBJ1-1; cdr3_nt: TGTGCCAGCAGCTTGTCCCAGGGGATGAACACTGAAGCTTTCTTT; cdr3_aa: CASSLSQGMNTEAFF
v_call: TRBV5-1; d_call: NA; clone_size: NA; j_call: TRBJ2-7; cdr3_nt: TGCGCCAGCAGCTTGGAATGGGGCGCTTCCTACGAGCAGTACTTC; cdr3_aa: CASSLEWGASYEQYF
v_call: TRBV9; d_call: TRBD1; clone_size: NA; j_call: TRBJ1-4; cdr3_nt: TGTGCCAGCAGTCTAGGGGGCGGAAATGAAAAACTGTTTTTT; cdr3_aa: CASSLGGGNEKLFF